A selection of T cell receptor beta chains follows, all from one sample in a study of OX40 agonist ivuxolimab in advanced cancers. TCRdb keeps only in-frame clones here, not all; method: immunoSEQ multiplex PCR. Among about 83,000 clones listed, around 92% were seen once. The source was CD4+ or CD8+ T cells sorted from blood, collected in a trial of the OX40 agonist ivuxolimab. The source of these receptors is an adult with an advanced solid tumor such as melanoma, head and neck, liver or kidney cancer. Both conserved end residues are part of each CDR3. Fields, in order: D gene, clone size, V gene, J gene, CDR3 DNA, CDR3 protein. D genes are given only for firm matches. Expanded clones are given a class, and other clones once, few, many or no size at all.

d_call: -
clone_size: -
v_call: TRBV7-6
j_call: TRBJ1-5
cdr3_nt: TGTGCCAGCAGCTTGGGCCCTTATAGCAATCAGCCCCAGCATTTT
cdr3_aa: CASSLGPYSNQPQHF

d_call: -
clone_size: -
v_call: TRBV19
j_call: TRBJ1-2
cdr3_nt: TGTGCCAGTAGTCCCCTTACCTGGGGGGAAGGCTACACCTTC
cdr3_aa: CASSPLTWGEGYTF

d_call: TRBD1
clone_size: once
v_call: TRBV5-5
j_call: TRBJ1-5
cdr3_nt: TGTGCCAGCAGCTTGACAGGGGGCAATCAGCCCCAGCATTTT
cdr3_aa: CASSLTGGNQPQHF

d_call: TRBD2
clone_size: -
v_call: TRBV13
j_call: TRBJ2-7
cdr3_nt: TGTGCCAGCAGCTCTAGGACTAGCGGGGGGGCTTACGAGCAGTACTTC
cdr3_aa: CASSSRTSGGAYEQYF

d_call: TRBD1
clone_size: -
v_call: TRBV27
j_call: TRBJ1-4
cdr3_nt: TGTGCCACCAAGACAGGGCCCGCAACTAATGAAAAACTGTTTTTT
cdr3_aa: CATKTGPATNEKLFF

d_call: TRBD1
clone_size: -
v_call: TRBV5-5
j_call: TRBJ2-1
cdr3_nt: TGTGCCAGCAGCCAAGGGACAGGGTACGATGAGCAGTTCTTC
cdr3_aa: CASSQGTGYDEQFF

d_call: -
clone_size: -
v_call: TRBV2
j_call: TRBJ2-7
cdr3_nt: TGTGCCCGTGGAGACCCGCGCCAATCCTACGAGCAGTACTTC
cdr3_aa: CARGDPRQSYEQYF

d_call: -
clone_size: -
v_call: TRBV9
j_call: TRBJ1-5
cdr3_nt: TGTGCCAGCAGCGTAGAGGGCAGCCAGAATCAGCCCCAGCATTTT
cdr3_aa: CASSVEGSQNQPQHF

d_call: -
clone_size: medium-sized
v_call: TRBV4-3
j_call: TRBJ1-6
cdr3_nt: TGCGCCAGCAGCCAAGATTTGGATACAATTACCAGCTCCTATAATTCACCCCTCCACTTT
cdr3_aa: CASSQDLDTITSSYNSPLHF

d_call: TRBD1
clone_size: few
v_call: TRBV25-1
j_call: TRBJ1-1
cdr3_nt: TGTGCCAGCAGTGAAAGGGGGCTCGGGGCTGAAGCTTTCTTT
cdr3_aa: CASSERGLGAEAFF

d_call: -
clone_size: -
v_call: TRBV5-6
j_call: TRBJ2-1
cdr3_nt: TGTGCCAGCAGCTTGCAGGGGCTTTGGGAGCAGTTCTTC
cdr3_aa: CASSLQGLWEQFF

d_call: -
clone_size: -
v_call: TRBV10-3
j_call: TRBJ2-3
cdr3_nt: TGTGCCATCAGTGAGATGTGGCGGGGTGGCACAGATACGCAGTATTTT
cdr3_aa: CAISEMWRGGTDTQYF

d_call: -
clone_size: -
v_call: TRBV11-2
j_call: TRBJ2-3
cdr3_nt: TGTGCCAGCAGCCCCTTCCCCCGGGGGCAGGTGGATACGCAGTATTTT
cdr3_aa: CASSPFPRGQVDTQYF

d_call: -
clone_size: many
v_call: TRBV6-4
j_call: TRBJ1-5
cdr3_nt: TGTGCCAGCAGTGACTCTGGGGGTAGCAATCAGCCCCAGCATTTT
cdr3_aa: CASSDSGGSNQPQHF

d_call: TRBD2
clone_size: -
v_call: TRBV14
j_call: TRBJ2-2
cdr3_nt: TGTGCCAGCAGCGGCTGGGATCTAGCGGGGGGCCGCCTTACCGGGGAGCTGTTTTTT
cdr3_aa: CASSGWDLAGGRLTGELFF

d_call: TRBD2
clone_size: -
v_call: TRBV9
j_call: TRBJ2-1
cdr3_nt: TGTGCCAGCAGCGTAAGCGGCGGGGGTGACTACAATGAGCAGTTCTTC
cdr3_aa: CASSVSGGGDYNEQFF

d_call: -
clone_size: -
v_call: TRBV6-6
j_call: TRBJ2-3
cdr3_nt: TGTGCCAGCAGTTATGGTTCAGGGCTCGGGGATACGCAGTATTTT
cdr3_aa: CASSYGSGLGDTQYF

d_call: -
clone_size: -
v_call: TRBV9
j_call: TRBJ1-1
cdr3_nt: TGTGCCAGCAGCCTCGGGGGGGCCGGCACTGAAGCTTTCTTT
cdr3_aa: CASSLGGAGTEAFF